The 30 T cell receptor beta chains below all came from one sample that was sequenced in a study of blood T cell repertoires in COVID-19. Clones were read by immunoSEQ multiplex PCR, and TCRdb kept only the in-frame ones, dropping some. The sample includes about 39,000 clones, about 88% of them seen just once. Sequencing was done on a sample of peripheral blood. Source of these receptors: a human donor in a cohort sampled during active COVID-19.

The chain has TRBV5-6 and TRBJ1-2, with D maybe TRBD1 (6 bases). There are 19 residues in the CDR3. CDR1 and CDR2 (germline): SGHDT, YYEEEE. The V gene lost 0 bases and the J gene lost 4 bases, with 25 bases spanning the gap. The CDR3 reads CASSLVRRGGTGSLYGYTF. The CDR3 DNA reads TGTGCCAGCAGCTTGGTTCGGAGAGGTGGCACAGGGTCCCTCTATGGCTACACCTTC.

This chain connects TRBV7-6 to TRBJ2-1; TRBD1 agrees at 7 bases. Germline lookup yields CDR1 SGHVS and CDR2 FNYEAQ. This CDR3 has 14 residues. The V and J ends lost 5 bases and 5 bases, in that order; junction bases with no gene match: 6. CDR3 DNA: TGTGCCAGCAGCGCAGCAGGGGGTGACAATGAGCAGTTCTTC. This encodes CASSAAGGDNEQFF.

The J gene is TRBJ2-3, the V gene TRBV5-4, with D uncertain. The germline V and J ends were trimmed by 1 base and 0 bases, with 6 bases remaining between them. This CDR3 comprises 14 residues. Looked up from germline, CDR1 is SGHNT and CDR2 is YYREEE (reference sequence). DNA for the CDR3: TGTGCCAGCAGCTTGTTCAGTAGCACAGATACGCAGTATTTT. The encoded protein is CASSLFSSTDTQYF.

The chain couples TRBV5-1 to TRBJ2-5; D might be TRBD1 (5 bases). The CDR3 sequence is 15 residues long. V was shortened by 0 bases and J by 2 bases, with 11 bases between the two germline ends. Germline lookup yields CDR1 SGHRS and CDR2 YFSETQ. The CDR3 bases are TGCGCCAGCAGCTTGGGGTGGGGCTATCAAGAGACCCAGTACTTC. This gives the protein CASSLGWGYQETQYF.

The V call is TRBV7-9, the J call TRBJ2-7; 10 bases are a match to TRBD2. The CDR3 consists of 15 residues. Germline values: CDR1 SEHNR, CDR2 FQNEAQ (reference sequence). The V segment lost 5 bases and the J segment 3 bases; nucleotides outside the gene matches: 7. Here the CDR3 reads CASSPRTSGRYEQYF. For the CDR3, the DNA is TGTGCCAGCAGCCCCCGGACTAGCGGTCGCTACGAGCAGTACTTC. Drawing the rest from reference TRBV7-9 and TRBJ2-7, the complete variable domain is DTGVSQNPRHKITKRGQNVTFRCDPISEHNRLYWYRQTLGQGPEFLTYFQNEAQLEKSRLLSDRFSAERPKGSFSTLEIQRTEQGDSAMYLCASSPRTSGRYEQYFGPGTRLTVT.

The genes are TRBV11-2 and TRBJ1-1; D gene uncertain. Germline V gene lookup returns CDR1 SGHAT and CDR2 FQNNGV. The CDR3 loop spans 14 amino acids. V was clipped by 5 bases and J by 4 bases, with 14 bases between them. The CDR3 sequence: CASSPRRAATEAFF. Here the CDR3 DNA reads TGTGCCAGCAGCCCCAGGCGGGCAGCCACTGAAGCTTTCTTT.

In this sample, this clone turned up once. The rearrangement joins TRBV28 to TRBJ1-2; the D gene is possibly TRBD1 (5 bases). The CDR3 length is 15 residues. V lost 5 bases to trimming and J lost 4 bases, with 17 bases between them. Germline CDR1 and CDR2: MDHEN and SYDVKM. This chain's CDR3 is CASSLLSTAIYGYTF. CDR3 DNA sequence: TGTGCCAGCAGTCTACTATCGACAGCCATCTATGGCTACACCTTC.

The chain links TRBV21-1 to TRBJ1-2. TRBV21-1 is designated a pseudogene. This CDR3 is built from 14 residues. The CDR3 nucleotides are TGTGCCAGCAGCTTTAATAGCCGAAGGTATGGCTACACCTTC. Its translation: CASSFNSRRYGYTF.

The chain joins TRBV18 to TRBJ2-2, with TRBD2 as a possible D gene (5 bases). CDR1 is KGHSH and CDR2 is LQKENI in the germline V gene. The CDR3 extends over 16 amino acids. The V end was cut by 0 bases, the J end by 4 bases, with 12 bases between. The CDR3 DNA is TGTGCCAGCTCACCACCACCTCGGGAAACCACCGGGGAGCTGTTTTTT. Encoded protein: CASSPPPRETTGELFF. Full variable domain (outside the CDR3, taken from reference TRBV18 and TRBJ2-2): NAGVMQNPRHLVRRRGQEARLRCSPMKGHSHVYWYRQLPEEGLKFMVYLQKENIIDESGMPKERFSAEFPKEGPSILRIQQVVRGDSAAYFCASSPPPRETTGELFFGEGSRLTVL.

This sequence joins TRBV7-2 and TRBJ1-1, with D maybe TRBD1 (5 bases). CDR1 and CDR2 (germline): SGHTA, FQGNSA. The CDR3 sequence is 14 residues long. Trimming cost V 5 bases and J 4 bases, with 14 bases left between them. The CDR3 region is CASSAFQGRTEAFF. The CDR3 DNA is TGTGCCAGCAGCGCCTTTCAGGGCCGCACTGAAGCTTTCTTT.

J is TRBJ2-4 and V is TRBV27; TRBD1 matches 9 bases. Germline CDR1 and CDR2: MNHEY and SMNVEV (reference sequence). Unmatched junction bases numbered 5, after V lost 10 bases and J lost 4 bases. The CDR3 runs to 13 residues. The CDR3 DNA reads as TGTGCCACCTGGGACAGGGAGAAAAACATTCAGTACTTC. It specifies CATWDREKNIQYF.

This chain joins TRBV7-2 and TRBJ2-1; the D is unclear. Trimming pared 2 bases from V and 7 bases from J, leaving 15 bases between. Germline V gene lookup returns CDR1 SGHTA and CDR2 FQGNSA. The CDR3 covers 15 residues. The CDR3 loop is CASSLSARSGNEQFF. The CDR3 DNA is TGTGCCAGCAGCTTATCAGCTAGGAGTGGGAATGAGCAGTTCTTC.

The gene calls are TRBV7-9 and TRBJ1-4; no clear D gene. Per the germline V gene, CDR1 is SEHNR and CDR2 is FQNEAQ (reference sequence). The CDR3 consists of 13 residues. The V and J ends lost 5 bases and 10 bases respectively, with 14 bases between them. This CDR3 reads CASSRGLASKLFF. CDR3 DNA sequence: TGTGCCAGCAGCCGAGGGCTTGCGTCAAAACTGTTTTTT.

This clone was recorded a few times. The CDR3 DNA reads TGCGCCAGCACCGGGACAGAGGTTTACGAGCAGTACTTC. Its translation is CASTGTEVYEQYF. The chain employs TRBV5-1 and TRBJ2-7; 7 bases agree with TRBD1. The junction had 7 bases not matched to a gene; V was cut back by 6 bases and J by 4 bases. The CDR3 is 13 amino acids. Germline V gene data show CDR1 as SGHRS and CDR2 as YFSETQ. Filled out from reference TRBV5-1 and TRBJ2-7, the complete variable domain reads KAGVTQTPRYLIKTRGQQVTLSCSPISGHRSVSWYQQTPGQGLQFLFEYFSETQRNKGNFPGRFSGRQFSNSRSEMNVSTLELGDSALYLCASTGTEVYEQYFGPGTRLTVT.

V and J are TRBV4-1 and TRBJ2-7; 7 bases line up with TRBD2. Trimming removed 4 bases from V and 0 bases from J; junction bases left unmatched: 9. The CDR3 is made up of 16 amino acids. Germline values: CDR1 MGHRA, CDR2 YSYEKL. The CDR3 protein is CASSLGGGGFSYEQYF. The CDR3 nucleotides read TGCGCCAGCAGCCTAGGAGGCGGGGGATTCTCCTACGAGCAGTACTTC.

The chain carries TRBV28 and TRBJ2-5; D is perhaps TRBD2 (5 bases). The CDR3 totals 12 residues. Germline values: CDR1 MDHEN, CDR2 SYDVKM. Between the trimmed V and J ends, which lost 7 bases and 5 bases, there was a span of 11 bases. The CDR3 region has the DNA TGTGCCAGCAAGGACTTTAGGGAGACCCAGTACTTC. Translating gives CASKDFRETQYF.

The V gene is TRBV2, the J gene TRBJ2-1; 8 positions agree with TRBD2. Germline CDR1 SNHLY, CDR2 FYNNEI. CDR3 length: 15 amino acids. Trimming removed 6 bases from V and 2 bases from J; junction bases left unmatched: 6. CDR3 nucleotide sequence: TGTGCCAGCAGCCCAAGCGGGGGCCCCTACAATGAGCAGTTCTTC. Its protein product is CASSPSGGPYNEQFF.

The V call is TRBV14, the J call TRBJ2-7; 10 bases align to TRBD1. Germline CDR1 reads SGHDN; CDR2 reads FVKESK. There are 16 residues in the CDR3. J lost 3 bases, V lost 0 bases, and 5 bases had no gene match. The CDR3 sequence: CASSQEGTGASYEQYF. CDR3 bases: TGTGCCAGCAGCCAAGAAGGGACAGGGGCGAGCTACGAGCAGTACTTC. The complete variable domain, with remaining parts taken from reference TRBV14 and TRBJ2-7, reads EAGVTQFPSHSVIEKGQTVTLRCDPISGHDNLYWYRRVMGKEIKFLLHFVKESKQDESGMPNNRFLAERTGGTYSTLKVQPAELEDSGVYFCASSQEGTGASYEQYFGPGTRLTVT.

The chain is built from TRBV5-4 and TRBJ2-3, with TRBD1 matching 7 bases. CDR3 length: 16 residues. Trimming at V came to 4 bases and at J to 5 bases, leaving 13 bases not matched to a gene. CDR1 and CDR2 from the germline V gene are SGHNT and YYREEE (reference sequence). CDR3 sequence reads: CASSVPTGTIGDTQYF. CDR3 DNA: TGTGCCAGCAGCGTACCGACAGGGACCATAGGAGATACGCAGTATTTT.

The chain employs TRBV2 and TRBJ1-5; 9 bases align to TRBD1. The length of the CDR3 is 17 residues. Germline V gene data show CDR1 as SNHLY and CDR2 as FYNNEI. V gave up 6 bases and J gave up 1 base; unmatched junction bases: 10. CDR3 DNA sequence: TGTGCCAGCAGGGGGACAGGGTCGGTAGGGAGCAATCAGCCCCAGCATTTT. Amino acids: CASRGTGSVGSNQPQHF. Full variable domain (remainder filled in from reference TRBV2 and TRBJ1-5): EPEVTQTPSHQVTQMGQEVILRCVPISNHLYFYWYRQILGQKVEFLVSFYNNEISEKSEIFDDQFSVERPDGSNFTLKIRSTKLEDSAMYFCASRGTGSVGSNQPQHFGDGTRLSIL.

This clone has a single count. The gene calls are TRBV3-1 (or the pseudogene TRBV3-2) and TRBJ1-5; D is possibly TRBD1 (5 bases). From germline, CDR1 is LGHDT and CDR2 YNNKEL (reference sequence). V shed 3 bases and J shed 7 bases, with 13 bases lying between them. There are 14 residues in the CDR3. This CDR3 reads CASSHGQGGQPQHF. The CDR3 DNA sequence: TGTGCCAGCAGCCATGGGCAGGGCGGACAGCCCCAGCATTTT.

The chain links TRBV28 to TRBJ1-3, with 8 bases lining up with TRBD1. V trimming: 2 bases; J trimming: 3 bases; junction bases outside the gene matches: 12. The germline gives CDR1 MDHEN, CDR2 SYDVKM. The CDR3 covers 18 residues. The CDR3: CASSLPDLDRGDGNTIYF. The CDR3 nucleotides read TGTGCCAGCAGTTTACCCGACCTTGACAGGGGTGATGGAAACACCATATATTTT.

This chain uses TRBV10-3 with TRBJ1-5; D call uncertain. V was pared by 6 bases and J by 2 bases, with 14 bases between. CDR1 is ENHRY, CDR2 SYGVKD, per germline. This CDR3 region has 15 residues. The chain's CDR3 is CAISSGGGGNQPQHF. For the CDR3, the DNA is TGTGCCATCAGCTCCGGAGGAGGAGGCAATCAGCCCCAGCATTTT.

The V gene is TRBV5-5, the J gene TRBJ1-2, with D possibly TRBD1 on 5 matching bases. The germline V gene has CDR1 SGHKS and CDR2 YYEKEE (reference sequence). V gave up 4 bases and J gave up 4 bases, with 11 bases separating them. The CDR3 runs to 13 residues. CDR3 amino acids: CASSQGTAYGYTF. The CDR3 nucleotides read TGTGCCAGCAGCCAAGGGACTGCCTATGGCTACACCTTC.

V gene TRBV7-9 combines with J gene TRBJ1-1; D remains unclear. The V end was cut by 3 bases, the J end by 5 bases, with 16 bases between. This CDR3 comprises 15 residues. Germline V gene data show CDR1 as SEHNR and CDR2 as FQNEAQ (reference sequence). The CDR3 sequence is CASSFEIRSGTEAFF. The CDR3 DNA sequence: TGTGCCAGCAGCTTCGAGATAAGGAGTGGAACTGAAGCTTTCTTT.

The CDR3 region has the DNA TGTGCCAGCTCACCACCGGGTAGCGGGGGGCAAGATACGCAGTATTTT. This sequence encodes CASSPPGSGGQDTQYF. The chain combines TRBV18 with TRBJ2-3, with 10 nucleotides matching TRBD2. The CDR3 runs 16 residues. CDR1 and CDR2 from the germline V gene are KGHSH and LQKENI. Losses at the gene ends were 0 bases for V and 5 bases for J; bases not matched to a gene: 5.

V and J are TRBV11-2 and TRBJ2-7; 7 positions agree with TRBD1. CDR3 length: 15 amino acids. With 6 bases clipped from V and 1 base from J, the junction kept 9 bases outside the gene matches. The germline V gene encodes CDR1 SGHAT and CDR2 FQNNGV. The CDR3 DNA follows: TGTGCCAGCAGGGGACCGGGACAGTGGTCCTACGAGCAGTACTTC. Amino acids: CASRGPGQWSYEQYF.

The rearrangement uses TRBV11-2 and TRBJ2-7, with D unresolved. The CDR3 has 14 amino acids. Deletions cut 0 bases from V and 5 bases from J, with 11 bases between. Germline CDR1 and CDR2: SGHAT and FQNNGV. For the CDR3, the DNA is TGTGCCAGCAGCTTAGATCGGGTTTCGAACGAGCAGTACTTC. Translated: CASSLDRVSNEQYF. The entire variable domain, with the rest obtained from reference TRBV11-2 and TRBJ2-7, is as follows: EAGVAQSPRYKIIEKRQSVAFWCNPISGHATLYWYQQILGQGPKLLIQFQNNGVVDDSQLPKDRFSAERLKGVDSTLKIQPAKLEDSAVYLCASSLDRVSNEQYFGPGTRLTVT.

The gene calls are TRBV5-1 and TRBJ2-1, with TRBD1 matching over 9 bases. With V trimmed by 7 bases and J by 9 bases, 11 bases remained unmatched. The germline V gene encodes CDR1 SGHRS and CDR2 YFSETQ. This CDR3 region has 14 residues. This CDR3 is CASFTGQGGGEQFF. The CDR3 bases are TGCGCCAGCTTCACGGGACAGGGAGGGGGTGAGCAGTTCTTC.

The chain is built from TRBV29-1 and TRBJ2-5; tentatively, D is TRBD2 (7 bases). The length of the CDR3 is 14 residues. Trimming shortened V by 6 bases and J by 2 bases, and 16 bases separated the two germline ends. The germline gives CDR1 SQVTM, CDR2 ANQGSEA. CDR3 residues: CSVTWGGGQETQYF. CDR3 nucleotide sequence: TGCAGCGTGACCTGGGGAGGGGGTCAAGAGACCCAGTACTTC.